A single T cell receptor beta chain is shown here with its context. The source of the sample is a study of blood T cell repertoires in COVID-19. Looking at the study overall: COVID-19 samples collected from the United States, Italy and Spain covered acute and convalescent phases. From T cells, B-cell-depleted T cells, or PBMCs came the material, which was cDNA or gDNA.

Authors' data handling: Reference gene primer amplification in the assay estimated nucleated cell counts. The table came from immunoSEQ multiplex PCR; TCRdb's copy has only in-frame clones and leaves some out. The V and J calls and clone size come from that table; D and trimming were worked out from the DNA. The top ten clones hold over 5.5% of a sample with over 70,000 clones, roughly 74% of them seen once. Patients at the Seattle site were enrolled during active infection and followed longitudinally. The receptor's source is a man aged 70 or older with COVID-19, enrolled during active disease. The sequenced sample consisted of peripheral blood.

CDR3 amino acids: CAWSPPGTRGLSEQFF. In DNA, the CDR3 is TGTGCCTGGAGTCCCCCGGGGACTAGGGGCTTATCTGAGCAGTTCTTC. The rearrangement uses TRBV30 and TRBJ2-1; 8 bases line up with TRBD2. V gave up 2 bases and J gave up 9 bases; unmatched junction bases: 15. This CDR3 is 16 amino acids long. The V gene's germline CDR1 is GTSNPN and CDR2 SVGIG (reference sequence).